This TCR beta chain is drawn from a study of tumor-infiltrating lymphocytes in primary liver carcinoma. Study results and caveats: When set against blood, tumors had a significantly higher top-250-clone fraction (p = 0.039).

Both RNA and DNA were isolated together from about 20-30 mg of bulk tissue that had not been sorted. This clonotype showed up just a few times. Its antigen is undetermined. At one of its ends the junction is not consistent with the germline gene, which may arise from a read error. The CDR3 has 13 residues. CDR1 is SQVTM, CDR2 ANQGSEA, per germline. The investigators made TCR beta cDNA from about 500 ng total RNA, using a constant-region primer. Modified slightly, ARM-PCR produced TCR beta libraries over three nested multiplex PCR rounds. Investigators reported that the first two PCR rounds, at 10 cycles each, used TRBV1-TRBV30 forward primers with a C-beta reverse primer. TCRdb called the multiplex PCR reads again in MiXCR, with one record for every CDR3 protein. The data contain 99,000 or so distinct CDR3 sequences, roughly 80% of them singletons.

This chain links TRBV29-1 with TRBJ2-7, with D possibly called TRBD1 or TRBD2 (5 bases each). This sequence was found in a middle-aged man with primary liver carcinoma and hepatitis B virus infection. The sample taken for sequencing was liver tumor tissue from sampling region 3. Subset defined: tumor region T3, left-lateral pole. The CDR3 here is CSVELGTFHERYF. In DNA form, the CDR3 reads TGCAGCGTTGAATTAGGGACGTTCCACGAGCGGTACTTC.